These T cell receptor beta chains were read from a single sample in a study of blood T cells in healthy people across ages. TCRdb used MiXCR to reprocess the 5' RACE reads, holding one entry per CDR3 protein. This table has over 950,000 distinct CDR3 sequences, 35% to 45% appearing once. The sample consisted of blood. The receptors shown here come from a man younger than 35 in good health. CDR3s leave out the opening cysteine and the closing phenylalanine or tryptophan.

RAPKWADTQY TRBV20-1
ASSAPTGGTYTDTQY TRBV6-1
ASNLGRTGELF TRBV9
ASSPTGLPLHNEQF TRBV11-2
ASSLDRAMDQPQH TRBV7-2
ASSVGRLSEYGYT TRBV9
ASSQDQGTGGLISYNEQY TRBV4-2
SATGAEETQY TRBV20-1
SARDGDGLALETQY TRBV20-1
ASSVDSQLGQF TRBV7-9
ASSSGGVNYGYT TRBV12-3/TRBV12-4
ASSLQGLYQETQY TRBV27
ASSLTSGKLSSYEQY TRBV7-8
SVSGVQGQY TRBV29-1
SPRDRGLSMSEAF TRBV20-1
ASSGGSTGNTIY TRBV9
ASSLNVGTNTEAF TRBV7-3
ASSKGSSGGSSYNEQF TRBV21-1
ASSVRTSVSFTDTQY TRBV7-6
AGSQSPWDRGTDTQY TRBV4-3
ASRTGYEAF TRBV28
AISERLAGVDNEQF TRBV10-3
ASSYIGSPLH TRBV6-5
ASSLQGRDSPLH TRBV28
ASSPGQGSTEQF TRBV6-2/TRBV6-3
ASSGQGKSNQPQH TRBV9
ASSLTGGSTGELF TRBV12-3/TRBV12-4
SVENVARGEAQY TRBV29-1
ASSNRDKGFGTEAF TRBV9
ASSYRGSYNEQY TRBV6-6
ASSRDTPGELF TRBV11-2
ASSQGLLLRSEQY TRBV14
ASSSPLTERNEAF TRBV6-2/TRBV6-3
ASSNTPAVVYNSPLH TRBV6-2/TRBV6-3
ASSGWTENTDTQY TRBV5-1
ASSVGGSGTDTQY TRBV9
ASSARVGALSTDTQY TRBV9
AGSWGSYNSPLH TRBV7-9
ASRGVDTGELF TRBV11-2
SAREWAGVNEQF TRBV20-1
ASSTTPTYGYT TRBV12-3/TRBV12-4
ASSSGSGNSPLH TRBV7-9
ASSEGQLHPYEQY TRBV6-1
SASSWGAAQPQH TRBV20-1